This T cell receptor beta chain came from a study of radiotherapy plus CTLA-4 blockade in lung cancer. Profiling relied on immunoSEQ multiplex PCR, and the TCRdb table lists in-frame clones only, not all of them. The sample includes tens of thousands of clones, about four fifths of them seen just once. The germline CDR1 and CDR2 sequences are SGHNT and YENEEA. The V and J ends lost 3 bases and 6 bases respectively, with 12 bases between them. This CDR3 is 13 amino acids long. The gene calls are TRBV11-3 and TRBJ2-7; perhaps TRBD1 as D (5 bases). The source is a human donor with non-small cell lung cancer who had stable disease on radiotherapy plus ipilimumab. The sequencing used peripheral blood, collected from a patient treated with radiotherapy plus ipilimumab. The CDR3 protein is CASSLYRTSEQYF. The CDR3 nucleotides read TGTGCCAGCAGCTTGTACAGGACCAGCGAGCAGTACTTC. The full variable domain, rest sourced from reference TRBV11-3 and TRBJ2-7, is EAGVVQSPRYKIIEKKQPVAFWCNPISGHNTLYWYLQNLGQGPELLIRYENEEAVDDSQLPKDRFSAERLKGVDSTLKIQPAELGDSAVYLCASSLYRTSEQYFGPGTRLTVT.